Sequencing of this T cell receptor beta chain was carried out in a study of OX40 agonist ivuxolimab in advanced cancers. Study overall: Patients were treated with intravenous ivuxolimab, dosed at 0.01 to 10 mg/kg and infused every 2 weeks.

The table came from immunoSEQ multiplex PCR; TCRdb's copy has only in-frame clones and leaves some out. Of roughly 70,000 clones in the sample, roughly nine tenths were seen once. A note on this clone: Its antigen is unidentified.

Whole-study results and caveats: Compared with others, partial responders at 0.1-3.0 mg/kg displayed clonal expansion among the lowest. No antigen was identified for the clonally expanded peripheral T cells.

Germline loops: CDR1 MGHRA, CDR2 YSYEKL. The CDR3 has 17 amino acids. V lost 1 base and J 0 bases, leaving 13 bases between the germline ends. This specimen was CD4+ or CD8+ T cells sorted from blood, taken in a trial of the OX40 agonist ivuxolimab. The genes are TRBV4-1 and TRBJ1-3, with D possibly matching TRBD1 (5 bases). The origin of this receptor is an adult with an advanced solid tumor such as melanoma, head and neck, liver or kidney cancer. Here the CDR3 DNA reads TGCGCCAGCAGCCAAGGGACACCCTGTACCTCTGGAAACACCATATATTTT. Translated, it gives CASSQGTPCTSGNTIYF.